Below are 26 T cell receptor beta chains sequenced from a single sample in a study of T cells in Graves' hyperthyroidism and ophthalmopathy. Authors of the study amplified TCR beta CDR3 regions from RNA transcripts. First-round RT-PCR with HTBI primers amplified the TCR CDR3 region. In TCRdb, the multiplex PCR reads were re-called with MiXCR into one record per CDR3 protein. The sample has about half a million distinct CDR3 sequences, less than 25% seen once. What was sequenced was blood. The receptors were gathered from a man aged 18 to 35 with Graves' hyperthyroidism.

This clonotype showed up many times. The chain couples TRBV19 to TRBJ1-2, with D possibly matching TRBD1 (5 bases). This CDR3 is 13 amino acids long. V was cut by 5 bases and J by 6 bases, with 13 bases left in between. The germline CDR1 and CDR2 sequences are LNHDA and SQIVND (reference sequence). CDR3 sequence reads: CASSQGAVDGYTF. CDR3 in DNA: TGTGCCAGTAGTCAAGGGGCGGTCGATGGCTACACCTTC.

This clonotype occurred many times. The chain uses TRBV2 and TRBJ2-2; the match to TRBD2 covers 7 bases. V trimming: 4 bases; J trimming: 5 bases; junction bases outside the gene matches: 4. The CDR3 length is 14 residues. Germline CDR1 reads SNHLY; CDR2 reads FYNNEI. The chain's CDR3 is CASSASGVTGELFF. The CDR3 region has the DNA TGTGCCAGCAGTGCCAGCGGGGTGACCGGGGAGCTGTTTTTT.

This clonotype was counted ten times or more. This sequence joins TRBV30 and TRBJ1-1; D unresolved. Trimming removed 2 bases from V and 8 bases from J, with 18 bases in between. The CDR3 has 14 residues. The V gene's germline CDR1 is GTSNPN and CDR2 SVGIG (reference sequence). In DNA, the CDR3 is TGTGCCTGGAGTTTAGGCCCGAGGCCACCCGAAGCTTTCTTT. Amino acids: CAWSLGPRPPEAFF.

To note about this clonotype: In this CDR3 the conserved last residue, phenylalanine or tryptophan, is missing, so a read error is likely. V gene TRBV6-2 or TRBV6-3 combines with J gene TRBJ2-3; D remains unclear. This CDR3 comprises 16 residues. V dropped 6 bases and J dropped 0 bases, with 16 bases sitting between them. The germline V gene has CDR1 MNHEY and CDR2 SVGEGT. CDR3 sequence: CASSRISSPSTDTQYS. CDR3 nucleotide sequence: TGTGCCAGCAGCCGGATTAGCAGCCCTAGCACAGATACGCAGTATTCT.

This clonotype was picked up many times. V gene TRBV29-1 combines with J gene TRBJ1-2; D gene unclear. Germline V gene data show CDR1 as SQVTM and CDR2 as ANQGSEA. This CDR3 comprises 13 residues. V shed 3 bases and J shed 2 bases, with 10 bases lying between them. CDR3 residues: CSVEGVRNYGYTF. CDR3 bases: TGCAGCGTTGAGGGAGTACGGAACTATGGCTACACCTTC. Full variable domain (outside the CDR3, taken from reference TRBV29-1 and TRBJ1-2): SAVISQKPSRDICQRGTSLTIQCQVDSQVTMMFWYRQQPGQSLTLIATANQGSEATYESGFVIDKFPISRPNLTFSTLTVSNMSPEDSSIYLCSVEGVRNYGYTFGSGTRLTVV.

This clonotype was seen at least ten times. The chain is built from TRBV2 and TRBJ2-4, with a tentative D call TRBD1 (6 bases). The CDR3 is made up of 14 amino acids. CDR1 and CDR2 from the germline V gene are SNHLY and FYNNEI. V was cut by 6 bases and J by 5 bases, with 14 bases left in between. CDR3 sequence (DNA): TGTGCCAGCAGCTGGGGGCAGGCCCAAAACATTCAGTACTTC. It encodes CASSWGQAQNIQYF.

Ten or more counts support this clonotype. The V and J genes are TRBV29-1 and TRBJ1-1; possible D gene TRBD1, 6 bases. The CDR3 extends over 12 amino acids. Trimming stripped 5 bases from V and 5 bases from J, with 12 bases between. Germline V gene lookup returns CDR1 SQVTM and CDR2 ANQGSEA. The CDR3 spells CSVQTGRTEAFF. CDR3 nucleotides: TGCAGCGTTCAAACAGGGCGGACTGAAGCTTTCTTT.

This clonotype has a count of ten or more. The chain is built from TRBV19 and TRBJ1-1; a possible D gene is TRBD1 (5 bases). V lost 3 bases to trimming and J lost 5 bases, with 7 bases between them. Germline V gives CDR1 LNHDA, CDR2 SQIVND (reference sequence). This CDR3 contains 12 residues. CDR3 protein: CASSMGGTEAFF. As DNA, the CDR3 is TGTGCCAGTAGTATGGGGGGAACTGAAGCTTTCTTT.

This clonotype was counted only a few times. The chain combines TRBV12-3 or TRBV12-4 with TRBJ1-1; possibly TRBD1 for D (6 bases). The CDR3 length is 13 residues. V lost 1 base and J lost 10, with 13 bases in between. CDR3 DNA: TGTGCCAGCAGTTTAGGACAGAGGGGGGCAGCTTTCTTT. As protein: CASSLGQRGAAFF.

At least ten counts were recorded for this clonotype. The junction does not match germline at one end; this may be a read error. Written as DNA, the CDR3 is TGTGCCAGCAGTGAAGAGGGACAGCCGTCGTCTCTGGACTTC. Its protein is CASSEEGQPSSLDF. The rearrangement links TRBV25-1 to TRBJ2-7; 7 positions agree with TRBD1. Germline V gene data show CDR1 as MGHDK and CDR2 as SYGVNS. The CDR3 is made up of 14 amino acids.

The V gene is TRBV9, the J gene TRBJ2-5; 8 positions match TRBD2. Germline CDR1 reads SGDLS; CDR2 reads YYNGEE. With 4 bases clipped from V and 0 bases from J, the junction kept 8 bases outside the gene matches. This CDR3 is 16 amino acids long. The CDR3: CASSRVASGYQETQYF. Written as DNA, the CDR3 is TGTGCCAGCAGCCGGGTGGCTAGCGGGTACCAAGAGACCCAGTACTTC.

The genes are TRBV6-2 or TRBV6-3 and TRBJ2-7; 7 bases match TRBD1. Unmatched junction bases numbered 11, after V lost 6 bases and J lost 6 bases. The CDR3 totals 14 residues. Germline CDR1 MNHEY, CDR2 SVGEGT. CDR3 in amino acids: CASSPHHPGGEQYF. The CDR3 bases are TGTGCCAGCAGCCCGCATCACCCAGGGGGCGAGCAGTACTTC.

The chain uses TRBV7-9 and TRBJ1-6, with D hard to call. CDR3 length: 15 residues. V was clipped by 0 bases and J by 3 bases, with 6 bases between them. Germline lookup yields CDR1 SEHNR and CDR2 FQNEAQ (reference sequence). CDR3 residues: CASSLALIYNSPLHF. As DNA, the CDR3 is TGTGCCAGCAGCTTAGCACTGATCTATAATTCACCCCTCCACTTT.

V gene TRBV6-1 combines with J gene TRBJ1-5, with D perhaps TRBD1 (6 bases). This CDR3 is 15 amino acids long. Germline values: CDR1 MNHNS, CDR2 SASEGT. V was shortened by 4 bases and J by 1 base, with 11 bases between the two germline ends. The chain's CDR3 is CASSGTVRSNQPQHF. The CDR3 DNA reads as TGTGCCAGCAGTGGGACAGTTCGAAGCAATCAGCCCCAGCATTTT.

This clonotype was detected many times. This chain joins TRBV20-1 and TRBJ1-2; the D gene is possibly TRBD1 (5 bases). The CDR3 totals 12 residues. Per the germline V gene, CDR1 is DFQATT and CDR2 is SNEGSKA (reference sequence). With 6 bases removed from V and 5 bases from J, the gap between germline ends came to 13 bases. DNA of the CDR3: TGCAGTGCCCCAGAGGGGCTTTATGGCTACACCTTC. It is translated as CSAPEGLYGYTF.

This clonotype appeared a few times. The rearrangement links TRBV7-9 to TRBJ1-3, with 8 bases fitting TRBD1. Germline-derived CDR1 and CDR2 are SEHNR and FQNEAQ (reference sequence). V shed 4 bases and J 13 bases; nucleotides not matched to a gene: 9. This CDR3 has 13 residues. For the CDR3, the DNA is TGTGCCAGCAGCTCCGGACAGGGTAATTGGATATATTTT. Encoded protein: CASSSGQGNWIYF.

This clonotype was picked up many times. V and J are TRBV20-1 and TRBJ1-2; 7 nucleotides match TRBD1. The CDR3 spans 14 residues. Germline assignment: CDR1 DFQATT and CDR2 SNEGSKA (reference sequence). J gave up 0 bases and V 5 bases, and 6 bases lay outside the gene matches. The CDR3 sequence is CSALTGTANYGYTF. The CDR3 DNA reads as TGCAGTGCTTTAACCGGGACAGCTAACTATGGCTACACCTTC.

The genes are TRBV12-3 or TRBV12-4 and TRBJ2-4; maybe TRBD1 (6 bases). The CDR3 extends over 15 amino acids. Between the trimmed V and J ends, which lost 3 bases and 5 bases, there was a span of 14 bases. For the CDR3, the DNA is TGTGCCAGCAGTTTCGGGCAGGGGCTGGAAAACATTCAGTACTTC. Encoded protein: CASSFGQGLENIQYF.

This clonotype was seen many times. The chain uses TRBV7-9 and TRBJ2-7; D gene uncertain. From germline, CDR1 is SEHNR and CDR2 FQNEAQ (reference sequence). The V and J ends lost 5 bases and 3 bases respectively, with 5 bases between them. The CDR3 is made up of 11 amino acids. This CDR3 reads CASSIDYEQYF. In DNA, the CDR3 is TGTGCCAGCAGCATCGACTACGAGCAGTACTTC.

This clonotype was counted ten times or more. The J gene is TRBJ1-1, the V gene TRBV11-1; TRBD1 might be the D (6 bases). Trimming took 5 bases from V and 4 from J, leaving 20 bases between them. The CDR3 is 16 amino acids. Germline CDR1 is SGHAT and CDR2 is FQDESV (reference sequence). The CDR3 coding sequence is TGTGCCAGCAGCCCAGAGGGGCACAGGGTGGGCACTGAAGCTTTCTTT. Translated, it gives CASSPEGHRVGTEAFF.

This clonotype was counted at least ten times. The rearrangement joins TRBV4-1 to TRBJ2-7; D not resolved. The V and J ends lost 0 bases and 12 bases respectively, with 15 bases between them. Germline V gene sequence: CDR1 MGHRA, CDR2 YSYEKL. The CDR3 runs to 13 residues. CDR3: CASSQDPMAPRYF. CDR3 DNA: TGCGCCAGCAGCCAAGATCCAATGGCCCCCAGGTACTTC.

This clonotype has only a few counts. The chain couples TRBV3-1 to TRBJ1-1, with D perhaps matching TRBD1 (6 bases). V was pared by 4 bases and J by 0 bases, with 15 bases between. This CDR3 region has 16 residues. Germline V gene sequence: CDR1 LGHDT, CDR2 YNNKEL (reference sequence). In DNA, the CDR3 is TGTGCCAGCAGCCCTCAACCTGGGACATTGAACACTGAAGCTTTCTTT. Protein product: CASSPQPGTLNTEAFF.

This clonotype was detected only once. This rearrangement joins TRBV28 to TRBJ1-1, with no clear D. CDR1 and CDR2 from the germline V gene are MDHEN and SYDVKM. V was clipped by 3 bases and J by 2 bases, with 10 bases between them. The CDR3 length is 14 residues. The CDR3 DNA is TGTGCCAGCAGTTTTCCGTCCCCTAACACTGAAGCTTTCTTT. This encodes CASSFPSPNTEAFF.

This clonotype has ten or more counts. The chain joins TRBV15 to TRBJ1-2; unclear D gene. V lost 1 base and J lost 5, with 11 bases in between. The germline V gene encodes CDR1 LNHNV and CDR2 YYDKDF (reference sequence). The CDR3 covers 14 residues. CDR3 residues: CATSRASTGYGYTF. CDR3 coding DNA: TGTGCCACCAGCAGAGCCTCGACGGGGTATGGCTACACCTTC.

This clonotype was detected ten times or more. CDR3 residues: CASSQDGGSGETQYF. As DNA, the CDR3 is TGTGCCAGCAGTCAGGACGGGGGTTCGGGTGAGACCCAGTACTTC. This sequence joins TRBV6-1 and TRBJ2-5; D possibly corresponds to TRBD2 (6 bases). Trimming took 5 bases from V and 5 from J, leaving 18 bases between them. The CDR3 runs to 15 residues. In germline, CDR1 is MNHNS, CDR2 SASEGT.

This clonotype was seen ten or more times. The chain links TRBV6-5 to TRBJ1-2, with 8 bases aligning to TRBD1. V trimming: 5 bases; J trimming: 0 bases; junction bases outside the gene matches: 8. The CDR3 runs to 16 residues. Germline assignment: CDR1 MNHEY and CDR2 SVGAGI. CDR3 DNA sequence: TGTGCCAGCAGTCCATGGACAGGGCAGGCTAACTATGGCTACACCTTC. This gives the protein CASSPWTGQANYGYTF.